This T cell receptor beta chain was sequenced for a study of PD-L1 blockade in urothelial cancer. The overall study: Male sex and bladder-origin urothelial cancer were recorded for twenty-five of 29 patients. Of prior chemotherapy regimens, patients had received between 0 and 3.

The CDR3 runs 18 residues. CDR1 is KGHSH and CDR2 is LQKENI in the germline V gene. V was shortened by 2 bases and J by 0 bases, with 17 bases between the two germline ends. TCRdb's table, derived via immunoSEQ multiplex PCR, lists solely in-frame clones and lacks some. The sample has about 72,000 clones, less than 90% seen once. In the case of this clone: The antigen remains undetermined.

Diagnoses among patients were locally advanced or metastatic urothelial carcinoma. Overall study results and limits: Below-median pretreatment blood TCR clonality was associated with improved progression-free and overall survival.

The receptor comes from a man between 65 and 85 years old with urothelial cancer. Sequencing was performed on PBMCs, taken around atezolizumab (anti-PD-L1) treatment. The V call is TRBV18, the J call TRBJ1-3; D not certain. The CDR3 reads CASSPAGPNEHSGNTIYF. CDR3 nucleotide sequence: TGTGCCAGCTCACCAGCAGGCCCTAACGAGCACTCTGGAAACACCATATATTTT.